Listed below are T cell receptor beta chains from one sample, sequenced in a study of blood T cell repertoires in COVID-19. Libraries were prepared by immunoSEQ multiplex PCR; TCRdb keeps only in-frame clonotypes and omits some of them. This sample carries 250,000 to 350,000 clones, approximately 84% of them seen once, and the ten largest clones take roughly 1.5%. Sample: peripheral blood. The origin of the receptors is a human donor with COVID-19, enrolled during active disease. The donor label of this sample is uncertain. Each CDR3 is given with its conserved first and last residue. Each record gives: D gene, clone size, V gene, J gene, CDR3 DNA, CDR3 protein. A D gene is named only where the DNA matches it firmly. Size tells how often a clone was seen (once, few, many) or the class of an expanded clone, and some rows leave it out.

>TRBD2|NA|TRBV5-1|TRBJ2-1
TGCGCCAGCAGCCCGACGGTACTAGCGGGAGTCTACAATGAGCAGTTCTTC
CASSPTVLAGVYNEQFF
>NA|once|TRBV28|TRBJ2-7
TGTGCCAGCGGAGGTAGGCAGTCGGTATACGAGCAGTACTTC
CASGGRQSVYEQYF
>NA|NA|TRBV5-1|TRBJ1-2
TGCGCCAGCAGCCTTGGCGTCGAGGATGGCTACACCTTC
CASSLGVEDGYTF
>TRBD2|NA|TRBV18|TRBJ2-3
TGTGCCAGCTCCCCGGGACTAAGTACAGATACGCAGTATTTT
CASSPGLSTDTQYF
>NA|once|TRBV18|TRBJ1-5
TGTGCCAGCTCCCCAGACACCAGTCAGCCCCAGCATTTT
CASSPDTSQPQHF
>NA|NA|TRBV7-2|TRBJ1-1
TGTGCCAGCAGCTTAGGCAGGGCGGAAACTGAAGCTTTCTTT
CASSLGRAETEAFF
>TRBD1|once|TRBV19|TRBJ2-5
TGTGCCAGTAGTAAAACAAAGTTGGGGACAGGGGGAAAAGAGACCCAGTACTTC
CASSKTKLGTGGKETQYF
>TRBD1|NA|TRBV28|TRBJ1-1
TGTGCCAGCACTAAACTGACAGGGATTAACACTGAAGCTTTCTTT
CASTKLTGINTEAFF
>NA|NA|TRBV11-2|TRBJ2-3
TGTGCCAGCAGCTTAGGACTCCTCACGGGTACGCAGTATTTT
CASSLGLLTGTQYF
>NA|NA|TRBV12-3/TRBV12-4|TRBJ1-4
TGTGCCAGCAGTTTTACAACTAATGAAAAACTGTTTTTT
CASSFTTNEKLFF
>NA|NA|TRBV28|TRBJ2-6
TGTGCCAGCAGTCCAAGACAGGCCACGACGTGGGTCCTGACTTTC
CASSPRQATTWVLTF
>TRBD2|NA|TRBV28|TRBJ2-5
TGTGCCAGCAGTTTACCCATAGCGGGAGGGATGGGGACCCAGTACTTC
CASSLPIAGGMGTQYF
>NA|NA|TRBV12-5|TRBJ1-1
TGTGCTAGTGGTTCATCGCGGGCTGAAGCTTTCTTT
CASGSSRAEAFF
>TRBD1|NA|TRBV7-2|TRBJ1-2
TGTGCCAGCAGCCCTGGGACAGGGCTACAGTATGGCTACACCTTC
CASSPGTGLQYGYTF
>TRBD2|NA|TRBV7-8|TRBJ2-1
TGTGCCAGCAGCCATCAACTAGCGGGAGCCTACAATGAGCAGTTCTTC
CASSHQLAGAYNEQFF
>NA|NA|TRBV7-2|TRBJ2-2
TGTGCCAGCAGTCGGGCGGGAAGGAACACCGGGGAGCTGTTTTTT
CASSRAGRNTGELFF
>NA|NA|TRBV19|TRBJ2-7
TGTGCCAGTAGGACACAGGGCGCGGACGAGCAGTACTTC
CASRTQGADEQYF
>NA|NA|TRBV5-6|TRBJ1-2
TGTGCCAGCAACTACCGGTCGGCAGGGAACTATGGCTACACCTTC
CASNYRSAGNYGYTF